These T cell receptor beta chains were read from a single sample in a study of T cells in Graves' hyperthyroidism and ophthalmopathy. TCRdb redid the calling of the multiplex PCR reads with MiXCR, one entry per CDR3 protein. The data show 400,000 to 600,000 distinct CDR3 sequences, with more than 15% seen just once and 25% to 30% held by the top ten. Input material: blood. Receptors originate from a woman under 40 with Graves' ophthalmopathy. CDR3s include the opening cysteine and the closing phenylalanine or tryptophan. The D gene is left open where the match is weak. Expanded clones get a size class; other rows say once, few or many, or leave the size out.

J: TRBJ2-1
D: .
V: TRBV19
size: .
DNA: TGTGCCAGTAGGCTGGACTCTTACAATGAGCAGTTCTTC
CDR3: CASRLDSYNEQFF

J: TRBJ2-1
D: .
V: TRBV20-1
size: many
DNA: TGCAGTGCTAGAGGCGGAGGAAAAGGCAATGAGCAGTTCTTC
CDR3: CSARGGGKGNEQFF

J: TRBJ2-7
D: TRBD1
V: TRBV11-2
size: .
DNA: TGTGCCAGCAGATCTACAGGGGGCGCGTACGAGCAGTACTTC
CDR3: CASRSTGGAYEQYF

J: TRBJ1-1
D: .
V: TRBV4-1
size: .
DNA: TGCGCCAGCAGCTACGACAGGAGGACTGAAGCTTTCTTT
CDR3: CASSYDRRTEAFF

J: TRBJ2-1
D: .
V: TRBV4-3
size: .
DNA: TGCGCCAGCAGCCAAGATATGGCCACCAATGAGCAGTTCTTC
CDR3: CASSQDMATNEQFF

J: TRBJ2-7
D: .
V: TRBV6-1
size: .
DNA: TGTGCCAGCAGTGCCGTTTCAGGGGTATTTTCCTACGAGCAGTACTTC
CDR3: CASSAVSGVFSYEQYF

J: TRBJ2-7
D: .
V: TRBV20-1
size: many
DNA: TGCAGTGCTAGAGGCAACGGGGGGCCGAGAGAGCAGTACTTC
CDR3: CSARGNGGPREQYF

J: TRBJ2-7
D: TRBD1
V: TRBV6-2/TRBV6-3
size: .
DNA: TGTGCCAGCAAGGACAGGCCTTCCTACGAGCAGTACTTC
CDR3: CASKDRPSYEQYF

J: TRBJ1-1
D: .
V: TRBV20-1
size: .
DNA: TGCAGTGCTAGCAGTGGGGGGGACACTGAAGCTTTCTTT
CDR3: CSASSGGDTEAFF

J: TRBJ2-7
D: TRBD2
V: TRBV2
size: many
DNA: TGTGCCACCGGGAGGACCTCCTACGAGCAGTACTTC
CDR3: CATGRTSYEQYF

J: TRBJ1-1
D: .
V: TRBV6-5
size: few
DNA: TGTGCCAGCAGTTACTCCAGGACGGGGAACACTGAAGCTTTCTTT
CDR3: CASSYSRTGNTEAFF

J: TRBJ1-1
D: .
V: TRBV18
size: many
DNA: TGTGCCACCGGAGGGACATCATATGAAGCTTTCTTT
CDR3: CATGGTSYEAFF

J: TRBJ2-7
D: .
V: TRBV20-1
size: .
DNA: TGCAGTGCTAGAGGAGACAGGAAGACCTACGAGCAGTACTTC
CDR3: CSARGDRKTYEQYF

J: TRBJ2-1
D: TRBD2
V: TRBV6-2/TRBV6-3
size: .
DNA: TGTGCCAGCAGCCAGACCCCGGGACTAGCGGGAGGGCCTTCCTACAATGAGCAGTTCTTC
CDR3: CASSQTPGLAGGPSYNEQFF

J: TRBJ2-2
D: .
V: TRBV28
size: .
DNA: TGTGCCAGCAGTTTATATGCCGGGCGGGGGAACACCGGGGAGCTGTTTTTT
CDR3: CASSLYAGRGNTGELFF

J: TRBJ2-7
D: .
V: TRBV28
size: many
DNA: TGTGCCAGCAGTTTGTTCGTGTTTGGGGCCTACGAGCAGTACTTC
CDR3: CASSLFVFGAYEQYF

J: TRBJ1-1
D: .
V: TRBV6-1
size: .
DNA: TGTGCCAGCAACCCACCGGGTGCTGAAGCTTTCTTT
CDR3: CASNPPGAEAFF

J: TRBJ1-1
D: .
V: TRBV19
size: .
DNA: TGTGCCAGTAGTATGCGTGTCGCTGAAGCTTTCTTT
CDR3: CASSMRVAEAFF

J: TRBJ2-7
D: .
V: TRBV15
size: .
DNA: TGTGCCACCAGCAGAGATTGGGATATACAGATTCTTACCCCCAACGAGCAGTACTTC
CDR3: CATSRDWDIQILTPNEQYF

J: TRBJ2-1
D: TRBD2
V: TRBV4-3
size: few
DNA: TGCGCCAGCAGAGGGACTAGCGGGAAGGGTGAGCAGTTCTTC
CDR3: CASRGTSGKGEQFF

J: TRBJ2-3
D: TRBD2
V: TRBV7-6
size: .
DNA: TGTGCCAGCAGCTCCTTAACCGGGAGGGTCCCAGATACGCAGTATTTT
CDR3: CASSSLTGRVPDTQYF